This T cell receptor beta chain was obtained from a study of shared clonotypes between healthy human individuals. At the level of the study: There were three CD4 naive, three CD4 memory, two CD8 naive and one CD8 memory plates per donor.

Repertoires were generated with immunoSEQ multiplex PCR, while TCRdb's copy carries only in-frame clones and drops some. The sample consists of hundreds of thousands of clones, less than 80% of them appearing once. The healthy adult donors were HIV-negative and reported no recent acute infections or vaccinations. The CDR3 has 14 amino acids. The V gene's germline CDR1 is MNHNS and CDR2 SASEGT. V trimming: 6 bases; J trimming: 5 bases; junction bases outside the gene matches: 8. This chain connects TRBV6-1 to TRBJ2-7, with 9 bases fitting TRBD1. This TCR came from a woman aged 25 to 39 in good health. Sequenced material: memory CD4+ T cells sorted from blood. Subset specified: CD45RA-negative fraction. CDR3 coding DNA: TGTGCCAGCAGCAACCCGGGACAGGGTGACGAGCAGTACTTC. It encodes CASSNPGQGDEQYF.